Included here is one TCR beta chain sequence, with context. This sample is part of a study of a mutant IDH1 vaccine in newly diagnosed glioma. Study-level background: Earlier therapy was either radiotherapy, temozolomide, or both, and most got both.

Germline V gene lookup returns CDR1 SGDLS and CDR2 YYNGEE. V was pared by 4 bases and J by 3 bases, with 7 bases of the junction left unmatched. This CDR3 spans 16 amino acids. Sequenced by immunoSEQ multiplex PCR; TCRdb stores in-frame clones only, minus some. Here the sample spans 60,000 to 75,000 clones, 60% to 85% being singletons. Time point indicated: baseline, week 1 (first vaccination visit). Treatment: pre-vaccination baseline after standard-of-care therapy. The material sequenced was PBMCs, taken from a glioma patient treated with radiotherapy, temozolomide or both. The V call is TRBV9, the J call TRBJ2-5; 12 nucleotides align to TRBD2. This receptor was obtained from a man aged 45-65 years with glioma. CDR3 loop: CASSLRTSGAKETQYF. The CDR3 DNA reads as TGTGCCAGCAGCCTGAGGACTAGCGGGGCCAAAGAGACCCAGTACTTC.